Below are 14 T cell receptor beta chains sequenced from a single sample in a study of cytomegalovirus exposure and HLA in healthy donors. The PCR made use of 60 Vbeta and 13 Jbeta primers. Using immunoSEQ multiplex PCR, the repertoire was profiled, and TCRdb retains in-frame clones only, with some absent. The sample data list 130,000 or so clones. Specimen: PBMCs. The receptors originated from a woman aged 18-30 years in good health and CMV-seronegative.

The J gene is TRBJ2-1, the V gene TRBV28; TRBD2 aligns across 10 bases. In germline, CDR1 is MDHEN, CDR2 SYDVKM. The CDR3 contains 15 residues. With 5 bases clipped from V and 5 bases from J, the junction kept 6 bases outside the gene matches. The CDR3 here is CASSGAGGAHNEQFF. The CDR3 region has the DNA TGTGCCAGCAGTGGAGCGGGAGGGGCCCACAATGAGCAGTTCTTC.

The chain joins TRBV4-1 to TRBJ2-2; the D is unclear. There are 15 residues in the CDR3. Per the germline V gene, CDR1 is MGHRA and CDR2 is YSYEKL. V gave up 4 bases and J gave up 1 base, with 10 bases separating them. CDR3 bases: TGCGCCAGCAGCCCGCTGGAGTTGAACACCGGGGAGCTGTTTTTT. Residues: CASSPLELNTGELFF.

This sequence joins TRBV27 and TRBJ2-7; D is perhaps TRBD2 (6 bases). This CDR3 has 14 amino acids. Germline V lookup: CDR1 MNHEY, CDR2 SMNVEV (reference sequence). The germline V and J ends were trimmed by 4 bases and 7 bases, with 17 bases remaining between them. CDR3 protein: CASSSRRERGEQYV. The CDR3 coding sequence is TGTGCCAGCAGTTCCCGCCGGGAGAGGGGAGAGCAGTACGTC.

The chain combines TRBV10-2 with TRBJ1-2; 8 bases align to TRBD1. Germline-derived CDR1 and CDR2 are WSHSY and SAAADI. This CDR3 region has 16 residues. Germline trimming cut 2 bases from V and 8 bases from J; bases unmatched to any gene: 13. In DNA form, the CDR3 reads TGCGCCAGCAGTGAGACACCCCTCGGACAGGGCGCGGGCTACACCTTC. As protein: CASSETPLGQGAGYTF.

The V gene is TRBV13, the J gene TRBJ2-3; D is ambiguous. Trimming cost V 4 bases and J 6 bases, with 11 bases left between them. Germline loops: CDR1 PRHDT, CDR2 FYEKMQ (reference sequence). The CDR3 spans 13 residues. The CDR3, as DNA: TGTGCCAGCAGCTACGGAGATCTGGATACGCAGTATTTT. Amino acid sequence: CASSYGDLDTQYF.

This chain connects TRBV7-3 to TRBJ2-6, with TRBD1 identical over 10 bases. This CDR3 has 18 residues. After removal of 4 bases from V and 0 bases from J, the junction contained 6 bases not matched to a gene. The germline V gene encodes CDR1 SGHTA and CDR2 FQGTGA. CDR3 coding DNA: TGTGCCAGCAGCTCGCCGGGACAGGGGCCCTCTGGGGCCAACGTCCTGACTTTC. As protein: CASSSPGQGPSGANVLTF.

The J gene is TRBJ1-5, the V gene TRBV19; D is possibly TRBD1 (6 bases). This CDR3 is built from 14 residues. The germline CDR1 and CDR2 sequences are LNHDA and SQIVND (reference sequence). The V and J ends lost 7 bases and 3 bases respectively, with 13 bases between them. The CDR3 bases are TGTGCCAGTACCGACAGGCCCCTCAATCAGCCCCAGCATTTT. Encoded protein: CASTDRPLNQPQHF.

CDR3: CASSIGLAGVGNEQFF. CDR3 sequence (DNA): TGTGCCAGCAGCATAGGACTAGCGGGGGTCGGGAATGAGCAGTTCTTC. V usage is TRBV4-2 and J usage is TRBJ2-1; 13 nucleotides agree with TRBD2. CDR1 and CDR2 (germline): LGHNA, YNFKEQ. V lost 5 bases, J lost 7 bases, and 8 bases stayed unmatched. This CDR3 has 16 amino acids.

V gene TRBV7-2 combines with J gene TRBJ1-1; possibly TRBD1 for D (5 bases). Germline assignment: CDR1 SGHTA and CDR2 FQGNSA. The length of the CDR3 is 16 residues. Trimming left V 6 bases short and J 2 bases short, with 19 bases between. The chain's CDR3 is CASRFEPGLLNTEAFF. The DNA for the CDR3 is TGTGCCAGCAGGTTTGAGCCGGGACTTCTAAACACTGAAGCTTTCTTT.

The J gene is TRBJ2-5, the V gene TRBV10-3; D unresolved. Trimming removed 9 bases from V and 2 bases from J, with 4 bases in between. This CDR3 comprises 10 residues. Germline CDR1 is ENHRY and CDR2 is SYGVKD. The CDR3 sequence: CAIRQETQYF. DNA for the CDR3: TGTGCCATTAGACAAGAGACCCAGTACTTC.

CDR3 region: CASSSLRGGTNEKLFF. The CDR3 region has the DNA TGTGCCAGCAGTTCACTTCGGGGGGGAACTAATGAAAAACTGTTTTTT. This chain links TRBV6-5 with TRBJ1-4, with TRBD1 as a possible D gene (5 bases). The germline V and J ends were trimmed by 4 bases and 1 base, with 13 bases remaining between them. Germline CDR1 MNHEY, CDR2 SVGAGI. The CDR3 contains 16 residues.

The chain combines TRBV4-2 with TRBJ2-3, with D possibly TRBD2 on 5 matching bases. From germline, CDR1 is LGHNA and CDR2 YNFKEQ. This CDR3 spans 13 amino acids. Trimming took off 3 bases at V and 9 bases at J, with 13 bases between the two ends. This CDR3 is CASSQTTPGTQYF. The DNA of the CDR3 is TGTGCCAGCAGCCAGACCACGCCGGGGACGCAGTATTTT.

This chain joins TRBV28 and TRBJ2-7, with a possible D match to TRBD2 (7 bases). Trimming removed 6 bases at V and 1 base at J, with 10 bases between. From germline, CDR1 is MDHEN and CDR2 SYDVKM. The CDR3 has 13 residues. This CDR3 is CASRGGGSYEQYV. Here the CDR3 DNA reads TGTGCCAGCAGAGGGGGGGGTTCCTACGAGCAGTACGTC.

The chain has TRBV7-3 and TRBJ2-1; 10 bases map to TRBD1. Germline V CDR1 and CDR2: SGHTA, FQGTGA. Germline trimming cut 5 bases from V and 7 bases from J; bases unmatched to any gene: 8. This CDR3 is 15 amino acids long. This CDR3 reads CASSPRTGGRNEQFF. CDR3 sequence (DNA): TGTGCCAGCAGCCCTCGGACAGGGGGGAGGAATGAGCAGTTCTTC.